Shown below are 10 T cell receptor beta chains from a single sample sequenced in a study of tissue T cells after allogeneic stem cell transplantation. TCRdb keeps only in-frame clones here, not all; method: immunoSEQ multiplex PCR. The table includes tens of thousands of clones, about three quarters detected once. The specimen sequenced was sorted cells pooled from one or two spleens. These receptor sequences come from a pool of C57BL/6 mice in good health.

This clone appeared once. The genes are named according to mouse. The sequenced fragment ends 1 residue before the CDR3 boundary, so the rest is inferred from the germline J gene. The V call is TRBV26, the J call TRBJ1-2, with a possible D match to TRBD1 (6 bases). Trimming removed 3 bases at V and 3 bases at J, with 8 bases between. The CDR3 sequence is 13 residues long. CDR1 and CDR2 (germline): KGHPV, FQNQEV (reference sequence). CDR3 DNA (partial): TGTGCCAGCAGTCTAAAGGGGGACTCCGACTACACC. Amino acids: CASSLKGDSDYT. The CDR3 in its entirety is CASSLKGDSDYTF.

With regard to this clone: The gene names here belong to mouse. The read terminates 1 residue ahead of where the CDR3 ends, so the germline J gene completes it. V is TRBV29 and J is TRBJ2-3; D might be TRBD1 (6 bases). Germline lookup yields CDR1 MSHET and CDR2 SYDVDS. V gave up 7 bases and J gave up 0 bases, with 11 bases separating them. CDR3 length: 14 residues. Here the CDR3 reads CASKGTPSAETLYF. CDR3 bases read: TGTGCTAGCAAGGGGACACCTAGTGCAGAAACGCTGTAT. The full variable domain, with the rest looked up from reference TRBV29 and TRBJ2-3, is DMKVTQMPRYLIKRMGENVLLECGQDMSHETMYWYRQDPGLGLQLIYISYDVDSNSEGDIPKGYRVSRKKREHFSLILDSAKTNQTSVYFCASKGTPSAETLYFGSGTRLTVL.

Regarding this clone: All gene names here are mouse names. The read gets to within 1 residue of the CDR3 end, and the germline J gene fills in the rest. J is TRBJ2-4 and V is TRBV12-1, with D perhaps TRBD2 (6 bases). V was pared by 1 base and J by 0 bases, with 13 bases between. This CDR3 contains 16 residues. The germline V gene encodes CDR1 SGHSN and CDR2 HYEKVE. CDR3 DNA, as far as it was read: TGTGCCAGCTCTCTAAACTGGGTGGGGAGTCAAAACACCTTGTAC. Residues: CASSLNWVGSQNTLY. The full CDR3 protein reads CASSLNWVGSQNTLYF.

On this clone itself: Mouse germline and gene names are used. The read ends 1 residue shy of where the CDR3 ends; the end is completed using the germline J gene. The J gene is TRBJ2-3, the V gene TRBV19; tentatively, D is TRBD2 (6 bases). V dropped 0 bases and J dropped 0 bases, with 11 bases sitting between them. This CDR3 has 16 amino acids. Germline V lookup: CDR1 FNHDT, CDR2 SITEND (reference sequence). The CDR3 DNA, read in part, is TGTGCCAGCAGTATAGAAGCTCTGGGGAGTGCAGAAACGCTGTAT. Protein product: CASSIEALGSAETLY. The full CDR3 reads CASSIEALGSAETLYF.

About this clone itself: Genes here carry mouse names. Read sequence stops 1 residue before the CDR3 end, and the germline J gene provides the missing end. The rearrangement uses TRBV13-1 and TRBJ1-1; 9 nucleotides line up with TRBD1. The CDR3 has 14 amino acids. V dropped 4 bases and J dropped 4; count of bases not matched to a gene: 5. Germline lookup yields CDR1 NSHNY and CDR2 SYGAGN. The CDR3: CASSKQGAGTEVFF. Partial CDR3 DNA: TGTGCCAGCAGTAAACAGGGGGCGGGCACAGAAGTCTTC.

A remark on this clone: Mouse names are used for the genes. The CDR3 is cut off 1 residue early in the read; its end comes from the germline J gene. This chain links TRBV13-2 with TRBJ2-1; TRBD2 matches at 8 bases. The V segment lost 2 bases and the J segment 9 bases; nucleotides outside the gene matches: 7. CDR3 length: 14 residues. Per germline, CDR1 NNHNN and CDR2 SYGAGS (reference sequence). The covered CDR3 bases are TGTGCCAGCGGTGAACGGGACTGGAAATATGAGCAGTTC. Residues: CASGERDWKYEQF. The complete CDR3 protein is CASGERDWKYEQFF.

As for this clone: Gene names are mouse gene names. The sequence runs out 1 residue before the end of the CDR3; the remainder is reconstructed from the germline J gene. The chain uses TRBV4 and TRBJ1-4, with TRBD1 matching 11 bases. The CDR3 covers 14 residues. The trim removed 4 bases at V and 7 bases at J, leaving 2 bases unmatched. From germline, CDR1 is LGHDT and CDR2 YNNKQL (reference sequence). The CDR3 loop reads CASSWTGGLERLFF. The CDR3 bases that were read are TGTGCCAGCAGCTGGACAGGGGGCCTCGAAAGATTATTT. Full variable domain (remainder filled in from reference TRBV4 and TRBJ1-4): ETAVFQTPNYHVTQVGNEVSFNCKQTLGHDTMYWYKQDSKKLLKIMFSYNNKQLIVNETVPRRFSPQSSDKAHLNLRIKSVEPEDSAVYLCASSWTGGLERLFFGHGTKLSVL.

A note on this clone: Mouse gene names and germline throughout. The read terminates 1 residue before the CDR3 end, so the remaining end is supplied by the germline J gene. The chain couples TRBV13-3 to TRBJ2-3; D unresolved. With 5 bases removed from V and 3 bases from J, the gap between germline ends came to 7 bases. The CDR3 totals 12 residues. In germline, CDR1 is NNHDY, CDR2 SYVADS. CDR3 region: CASSLRAETLYF. CDR3 DNA, as far as it was read: TGTGCCAGCAGCCTCAGGGCAGAAACGCTGTAT.

Concerning this clone: Mouse names are used for the genes. Read data end 1 residue before the CDR3 end; the end is taken from the germline J gene. The rearrangement links TRBV4 to TRBJ2-3; the match to TRBD2 covers 8 bases. J lost 2 bases, V lost 6 bases, and 4 bases had no gene match. The germline CDR1 and CDR2 sequences are LGHDT and YNNKQL (reference sequence). This CDR3 has 14 residues. The part of the CDR3 DNA that was read is TGTGCCAGCAGTCGGGGGGGCGTTGCAGAAACGCTGTAT. Protein: CASSRGGVAETLY. The entire CDR3 protein is CASSRGGVAETLYF.

This clone turned up a few times. Gene names denote mouse genes. The read terminates 1 residue before the CDR3 end, so the remaining end is supplied by the germline J gene. The chain uses TRBV15 and TRBJ2-7, with 12 bases that match TRBD1. Germline trimming cut 6 bases from V and 6 bases from J; bases unmatched to any gene: 6. This CDR3 spans 14 amino acids. Germline CDR1 SGHND, CDR2 FRSKSL. This CDR3 is CASRPGTGGLEQYF. The part of the CDR3 DNA that was read is TGTGCCAGCAGGCCCGGGACAGGGGGCCTTGAACAGTAC.